This T cell receptor (beta chain) derives from a study of graft-versus-host responses after intestinal transplantation. Study at large: After anti-thymocyte globulin induction, recipients took tacrolimus and steroids for roughly three years.

Concerning this clone itself: Its antigen is not identified.

V was cut by 3 bases and J by 4 bases, with 12 bases left in between. Germline CDR1 reads MNHEY; CDR2 reads SMNVEV (reference sequence). This CDR3 region has 15 residues. Findings and limits, study-wide: Researchers found GvH clones in recipient marrow, and some showed up first in ileum or blood. Within the allografts of patients who had graft-donor T cell macrochimerism, graft-versus-host to host-versus-graft clonal ratios were high. With peak circulating GvH clone levels came an association with early post-transplant HvG declines.

The table came from immunoSEQ multiplex PCR; TCRdb's copy has only in-frame clones and leaves some out. The sample holds 85,000 to 100,000 clones, just under 95% seen once. The rearrangement uses TRBV27 and TRBJ2-2; maybe TRBD2 (6 bases). The sample consisted of unstimulated CD8+ T cells sorted from spleen or lymph node cells, taken before transplant. The TCR sequence derives from a human donor who was the organ donor for an intestinal transplant. As DNA, the CDR3 is TGTGCCAGCAGTTTTACTAGCTCTGGCACCGGGGAGCTGTTTTTT. Residues: CASSFTSSGTGELFF.